The clone carrying this TCR beta chain showed up just a few times. The CDR3 runs 17 residues. J lost 0 bases, V lost 4 bases, and 9 bases had no gene match. Germline-derived CDR1 and CDR2 are LGHNA and YSLEER. The sample belongs to a study of T-cell memory formation after mild COVID-19. MiXCR, run by TCRdb on the 5' RACE reads, gives a single entry per CDR3 protein. The data contain about 320,000 distinct CDR3 sequences, over 11% of them singletons. The chain uses TRBV4-3 and TRBJ2-1; 7 bases line up with TRBD1. The receptor was isolated from a man aged 18 to 35 who had mild COVID-19 (a few samples of this study predate the infection). Cell type and time point are not known. Sample: PBMCs or a T cell subset sorted from them (not recorded which). CDR3 sequence (DNA): TGCGCCAGCAGCCGTAGAAGACAGGGACCCTCCTACAATGAGCAGTTCTTC. It encodes CASSRRRQGPSYNEQFF.